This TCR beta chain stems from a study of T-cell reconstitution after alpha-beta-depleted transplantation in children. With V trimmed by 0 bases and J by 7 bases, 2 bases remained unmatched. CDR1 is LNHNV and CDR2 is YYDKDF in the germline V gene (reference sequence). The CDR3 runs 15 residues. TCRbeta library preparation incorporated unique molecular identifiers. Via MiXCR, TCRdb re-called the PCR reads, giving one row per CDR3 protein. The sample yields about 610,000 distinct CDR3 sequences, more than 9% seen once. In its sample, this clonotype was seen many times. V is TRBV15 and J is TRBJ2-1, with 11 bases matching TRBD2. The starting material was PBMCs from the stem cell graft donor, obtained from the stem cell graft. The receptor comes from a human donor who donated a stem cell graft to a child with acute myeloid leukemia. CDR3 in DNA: TGTGCCACCAGCAGAGAACTAGCGGGAGAGAATGAGCAGTTCTTC. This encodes CATSRELAGENEQFF.